Listed here are 23 T cell receptor beta chains from one sample, sequenced in a study of early T cells in non-severe SARS-CoV-2 infection. MiXCR was run by TCRdb on the 5' RACE reads, yielding one entry per CDR3 protein. The table has about 64,000 distinct CDR3 sequences, about 10% seen once. The input for sequencing was whole blood, taken at baseline. The receptors stem from an adult who was a healthcare worker with PCR-confirmed SARS-CoV-2 infection or an uninfected control (not recorded which).

This clonotype has a count of ten or more. This chain uses TRBV4-3 with TRBJ2-7, with no clear D. V lost 4 bases, J lost 4 bases, and 23 bases lay in between. Germline CDR1 reads LGHNA; CDR2 reads YSLEER. The CDR3 runs to 17 residues. This CDR3 reads CASSPNVWTPDGYEQYF. The CDR3, as DNA: TGCGCCAGCAGCCCCAATGTCTGGACCCCCGATGGATACGAGCAGTACTTC.

The table lists this clonotype with many counts. The chain joins TRBV6-1 to TRBJ1-1; tentatively, D is TRBD1 (5 bases). This CDR3 is built from 12 residues. CDR1 is MNHNS and CDR2 is SASEGT in the germline V gene. Trimming stripped 6 bases from V and 1 base from J, with 6 bases between. Here the CDR3 reads CASRTANTEAFF. As DNA, the CDR3 is TGTGCCAGCAGGACAGCGAACACTGAAGCTTTCTTT.

The CDR3 DNA sequence: TGTGCCACCCTCGGGGTCTACAATGAGCAGTTCTTC. It encodes CATLGVYNEQFF. The chain links TRBV28 to TRBJ2-1; a weak D match, TRBD2 (5 bases). Germline V gene sequence: CDR1 MDHEN, CDR2 SYDVKM. Trimming removed 10 bases at V and 3 bases at J, with 10 bases between. CDR3 length: 12 residues.

This clonotype is medium-sized. This rearrangement joins TRBV5-1 to TRBJ2-1; weak D call: TRBD2 (5 bases). Trimming stripped 0 bases from V and 0 bases from J, with 7 bases between. Germline V gene data show CDR1 as SGHRS and CDR2 as YFSETQ. CDR3 length: 15 amino acids. CDR3 region: CASSLAGSSYNEQFF. The CDR3, as DNA: TGCGCCAGCAGCTTGGCGGGGAGCTCCTACAATGAGCAGTTCTTC.

This clonotype has at least ten counts. The J gene is TRBJ2-1, the V gene TRBV5-1; 10 nucleotides line up with TRBD2. CDR3 length equals 16 residues. Trimming at V came to 5 bases and at J to 6 bases, leaving 11 bases not matched to a gene. Germline V CDR1 and CDR2: SGHRS, YFSETQ. Here the CDR3 reads CASRRFMVAGGNEQFF. CDR3 nucleotide sequence: TGCGCCAGCAGACGATTTATGGTAGCGGGAGGCAATGAGCAGTTCTTC.

This clonotype has at least ten counts. The chain has TRBV7-8 and TRBJ1-2; 8 nucleotides line up with TRBD1. V shed 4 bases and J 5 bases; nucleotides not matched to a gene: 6. This CDR3 contains 14 residues. CDR1 and CDR2 (germline): SGHVS, FQNEAQ. CDR3 region: CASSSQGAPYGYTF. CDR3 nucleotides: TGTGCCAGCAGCTCCCAGGGGGCCCCTTATGGCTACACCTTC.

This clonotype has ten or more counts. The chain has TRBV7-3 and TRBJ2-5; tentatively, D is TRBD1 (6 bases). The CDR3 length is 13 residues. V lost 5 bases and J 2 bases, leaving 9 bases between the germline ends. In germline, CDR1 is SGHTA, CDR2 FQGTGA. The CDR3: CASSRDRQETQYF. The CDR3 DNA reads as TGTGCCAGCAGCCGAGACAGGCAAGAGACCCAGTACTTC.

This clonotype has just a few counts. The chain has TRBV7-9 and TRBJ2-4; 9 nucleotides align to TRBD1. The germline V gene encodes CDR1 SEHNR and CDR2 FQNEAQ (reference sequence). This CDR3 spans 18 amino acids. V shed 3 bases, J shed 0 bases, and the junction held 9 bases outside the gene matches. CDR3 residues: CASSFGTGSFIAKNIQYF. In DNA, the CDR3 is TGTGCCAGCAGCTTCGGGACAGGGTCCTTTATAGCCAAAAACATTCAGTACTTC. The full variable domain, with the rest looked up from reference TRBV7-9 and TRBJ2-4, is DTGVSQNPRHKITKRGQNVTFRCDPISEHNRLYWYRQTLGQGPEFLTYFQNEAQLEKSRLLSDRFSAERPKGSFSTLEIQRTEQGDSAMYLCASSFGTGSFIAKNIQYFGAGTRLSVL.

This clonotype has only a few counts. The chain recombines TRBV7-9 with TRBJ2-3; no reliable D call. The ends were cut back, 5 bases at V and 2 bases at J, with 14 bases in the middle. Per the germline V gene, CDR1 is SEHNR and CDR2 is FQNEAQ (reference sequence). This CDR3 has 15 residues. CDR3 region: CASSPQFGATDTQYF. DNA of the CDR3: TGTGCCAGCAGCCCTCAGTTCGGAGCCACAGATACGCAGTATTTT.

This clonotype was counted at least ten times. One end of the junction does not line up with germline, which may come from a read error. This chain connects TRBV12-3 or TRBV12-4 to TRBJ2-7; no definite D call. This CDR3 spans 13 amino acids. The CDR3 is CASSLAATLYQSF. The DNA of the CDR3 is TGTGCCAGCAGTTTAGCCGCGACACTCTACCAGAGCTTC.

This clonotype was seen repeatedly, ten times or more. The chain employs TRBV12-3 or TRBV12-4 and TRBJ2-1, with D perhaps matching TRBD1 or TRBD2 (5 bases each). This CDR3 spans 15 amino acids. Trimming removed 6 bases from V and 4 bases from J, with 16 bases in between. DNA of the CDR3: TGTGCCAGCAGGCCCTGGGGACGGGTATACAATGAGCAGTTCTTC. As protein: CASRPWGRVYNEQFF.

On this clonotype: A read error may account for a junction end that differs from germline. This chain joins TRBV28 and TRBJ1-5; no firm D call. The CDR3 totals 12 residues. Looked up from germline, CDR1 is MDHEN and CDR2 is SYDVKM. Here the CDR3 DNA reads TGTGTCAGCATGCAGAGCAATCAGCCCCAGCATTTT. This codes for CVSMQSNQPQHF.

The rearrangement links TRBV20-1 to TRBJ2-5; no reliable D call. Trimming shortened V by 5 bases and J by 0 bases, and 19 bases separated the two germline ends. The CDR3 has 16 residues. From germline, CDR1 is DFQATT and CDR2 SNEGSKA (reference sequence). The CDR3 reads CSALFLAARYQETQYF. For the CDR3, the DNA is TGCAGTGCTCTATTTCTGGCGGCAAGGTACCAAGAGACCCAGTACTTC.

This clonotype was found many times. The chain is built from TRBV7-8 and TRBJ1-1, with TRBD1 matching 8 bases. The CDR3 spans 13 residues. V shed 1 base, J shed 10 bases, and the junction held 5 bases outside the gene matches. Per germline, CDR1 SGHVS and CDR2 FQNEAQ. The CDR3 nucleotides read TGTGCCAGCAGCTTAGGACAGGGGACGCGAGCTTTCTTT. Translated, it gives CASSLGQGTRAFF.

This clonotype was seen more than once but under ten times. The CDR3 coding sequence is TGTGCCAGCAGCCGCCGGGGGGACGAGCAGTACTTC. Encoded protein: CASSRRGDEQYF. The chain has TRBV11-2 and TRBJ2-7, with 7 bases that match TRBD2. Unmatched junction bases numbered 3, after V lost 5 bases and J lost 5 bases. The germline CDR1 and CDR2 sequences are SGHAT and FQNNGV. The CDR3 runs to 12 residues.

This chain connects TRBV20-1 to TRBJ2-5; 12 bases map to TRBD1. The V gene end was trimmed by 2 bases and the J gene end by 5 bases; junction bases not matched to a gene: 6. The germline V gene has CDR1 DFQATT and CDR2 SNEGSKA (reference sequence). CDR3 length: 15 residues. CDR3 sequence: CSARQGTGGSETQYF. The CDR3 nucleotides are TGCAGTGCTAGACAGGGGACAGGGGGCAGTGAGACCCAGTACTTC.

This clonotype was counted ten times or more. The chain carries TRBV7-2 and TRBJ2-5, with D tentatively TRBD1 (5 bases). V was shortened by 3 bases and J by 3 bases, with 11 bases between the two germline ends. Germline assignment: CDR1 SGHTA and CDR2 FQGNSA. The CDR3 extends over 14 amino acids. The CDR3 region has the DNA TGTGCCAGCAGCTTGCAGGGATCGAAAGAGACCCAGTACTTC. Its translation is CASSLQGSKETQYF.

In its sample, this clonotype was seen many times. The rearrangement joins TRBV7-2 to TRBJ2-5, with D possibly being TRBD2 (6 bases). CDR1 and CDR2 (germline): SGHTA, FQGNSA. Deletions cut 2 bases from V and 1 base from J, with 8 bases between. This CDR3 has 14 residues. The DNA of the CDR3 is TGTGCCAGCAGCTTAATGCGGGGCCAAGAGACCCAGTACTTC. Translating gives CASSLMRGQETQYF.

The chain combines TRBV11-2 with TRBJ2-3, with D perhaps TRBD2 (7 bases). This CDR3 region has 17 residues. V was clipped by 5 bases and J by 4 bases, with 22 bases between them. The germline V gene has CDR1 SGHAT and CDR2 FQNNGV. CDR3 protein: CASSPWGGLLRADTQYF. CDR3 in DNA: TGTGCCAGCAGCCCCTGGGGGGGGCTCCTCAGGGCAGATACGCAGTATTTT. Combining the CDR3 with reference TRBV11-2 and TRBJ2-3 gives the whole variable domain EAGVAQSPRYKIIEKRQSVAFWCNPISGHATLYWYQQILGQGPKLLIQFQNNGVVDDSQLPKDRFSAERLKGVDSTLKIQPAKLEDSAVYLCASSPWGGLLRADTQYFGPGTRLTVL.

In its sample, this clonotype was seen a few times. This CDR3 is CASSLHPDTQYF. The CDR3 DNA follows: TGTGCCAGCAGCTTGCATCCCGATACGCAGTATTTT. The chain has TRBV5-4 and TRBJ2-3; D gene uncertain. In germline, CDR1 is SGHNT, CDR2 YYREEE (reference sequence). Trimming pared 1 base from V and 6 bases from J, leaving 6 bases between. The CDR3 contains 12 residues.

The CDR3 here is CSVPSQGETQYF. CDR3 DNA sequence: TGCAGCGTGCCCTCACAGGGGGAGACCCAGTACTTC. The chain links TRBV29-1 to TRBJ2-5, with TRBD1 identical over 7 bases. V was pared by 6 bases and J by 5 bases, with 6 bases of the junction left unmatched. Germline V gene lookup returns CDR1 SQVTM and CDR2 ANQGSEA. The length of the CDR3 is 12 residues.

The chain couples TRBV10-3 to TRBJ2-3; unclear D gene. The CDR3 runs 9 residues. The ends were cut back, 8 bases at V and 8 bases at J, with 5 bases in the middle. CDR1 and CDR2 (germline): ENHRY, SYGVKD. CDR3 in DNA: TGTGCCATCCGGGTTACGCAGTATTTT. This translates into CAIRVTQYF.

This clonotype was recorded a few times. The chain combines TRBV19 with TRBJ1-2; 10 bases are a match to TRBD1. The CDR3 has 16 amino acids. In germline, CDR1 is LNHDA, CDR2 SQIVND (reference sequence). J was trimmed by 1 base and V by 4 bases; bases with no gene match: 6. CDR3 amino acids: CASSRPRTGGNYGYTF. The CDR3 DNA is TGTGCCAGTAGTAGACCCCGGACAGGGGGTAACTATGGCTACACCTTC.